A few counts support the clone carrying this T cell receptor beta chain. This CDR3 has 17 residues. CDR1 is SGHTA and CDR2 is FQGTGA in the germline V gene. V shed 5 bases and J 2 bases; nucleotides not matched to a gene: 12. TCRdb reprocessed the 5' RACE reads with MiXCR, giving one entry per CDR3 protein. The table shows tens of thousands of distinct CDR3 sequences, with under 25% occurring only once. The data are from a study of HIV-infected patients and healthy controls. The sequenced material came from CD4+ T cells from blood. This rearrangement joins TRBV7-3 to TRBJ1-2, with TRBD1 matching 9 bases. The source is a human donor in good health. CDR3 nucleotide sequence: TGTGCCAGCAGCCCAACCCACCCGGGACAGGGAAACTATGGCTACACCTTC. Its protein product is CASSPTHPGQGNYGYTF.